The 22 T cell receptor beta chains given below trace back to one sample, sequenced in a study of T cells in Graves' hyperthyroidism and ophthalmopathy (dated by TCRdb to 2018 to 2020). The protocol used for the library was multiplex PCR. The run used an Illumina HiSeq 2000. The TCR beta CDR3 regions were amplified from RNA transcripts. The first round of RT-PCR for the TCR CDR3 was performed with the HTBI primer set and the Qiagen OneStep RT-PCR kit. TCRdb itself trimmed the public reads at Q25 with fastp, ran MiXCR and retained productive beta chains. Duplicate CDR3 protein sequences are folded into a single record with the most common DNA and genes. Within this sample are 540,000 or so distinct CDR3 sequences, with about 43% of them counted one time only. 19% of the sample is in the top ten clones. The source material was peripheral blood or thyroid tissue (not recorded which). The receptors here all came from an adult woman with Graves' disease, either hyperthyroidism or ophthalmopathy (not recorded which).

This sequence joins TRBV10-3 and TRBJ2-5, with D perhaps assigned TRBD1 or TRBD2 (5 bases each). Looked up from germline, CDR1 is ENHRY and CDR2 is SYGVKD. The V and J ends lost 2 bases and 1 base respectively, with 11 bases between them. This CDR3 spans 15 amino acids. CDR3 sequence reads: CAISEEGIRQETQYF. In DNA form, the CDR3 reads TGTGCCATCAGTGAGGAGGGGATACGCCAAGAGACCCAGTACTTC.

This clonotype was detected ten times or more. This rearrangement joins TRBV30 to TRBJ2-5, with TRBD2 as a possible D gene (5 bases). The V end lost 3 bases, the J end lost 4 bases, and 9 bases lay between the germline ends. The CDR3 runs 12 residues. The germline V gene encodes CDR1 GTSNPN and CDR2 SVGIG (reference sequence). Here the CDR3 reads CAWRRAGETQYF. In DNA, the CDR3 is TGTGCCTGGAGGCGTGCGGGAGAGACCCAGTACTTC. Combining the CDR3 with reference TRBV30 and TRBJ2-5 gives the whole variable domain SQTIHQWPATLVQPVGSPLSLECTVEGTSNPNLYWYRQAAGRGLQLLFYSVGIGQISSEVPQNLSASRPQDRQFILSSKKLLLSDSGFYLCAWRRAGETQYFGPGTRLLVL.

In this sample, this clonotype turned up many times. The J gene is TRBJ2-2, the V gene TRBV11-2; 7 bases fit TRBD2. The CDR3 contains 17 residues. The junction had 11 bases not matched to a gene; V was cut back by 5 bases and J by 2 bases. Germline CDR1 reads SGHAT; CDR2 reads FQNNGV. CDR3 nucleotides: TGTGCCAGCAGCCCACCAGTTGGCGGGAGTAACACCGGGGAGCTGTTTTTT. Translating it yields CASSPPVGGSNTGELFF.

The rearrangement joins TRBV19 to TRBJ2-7, with 8 bases fitting TRBD1. V trimming: 5 bases; J trimming: 3 bases; junction bases outside the gene matches: 12. CDR1 and CDR2 (germline): LNHDA, SQIVND (reference sequence). The CDR3 contains 16 residues. Written as DNA, the CDR3 is TGTGCCAGTAGTCCGCGCGGGGACAGGTTCAACTACGAGCAGTACTTC. This gives the protein CASSPRGDRFNYEQYF.

This clonotype has at least ten counts. V gene TRBV10-2 combines with J gene TRBJ2-5; 12 bases line up with TRBD2. V lost 6 bases and J lost 4; bases outside the gene matches: 6. The germline V gene has CDR1 WSHSY and CDR2 SAAADI. There are 15 residues in the CDR3. The CDR3 region is CASSVTSGRTETQYF. The DNA of the CDR3 is TGCGCCAGCAGCGTGACTAGCGGGAGAACAGAGACCCAGTACTTC.

The chain couples TRBV2 to TRBJ2-7; tentatively, D is TRBD1 or TRBD2 (5 bases each). CDR3 size: 15 residues. Germline V gene data show CDR1 as SNHLY and CDR2 as FYNNEI. The V end lost 3 bases, the J end lost 5 bases, and 17 bases lay between the germline ends. The CDR3: CASSEKVAGTDEQYF. In DNA, the CDR3 is TGTGCCAGCAGTGAGAAGGTCGCAGGGACCGACGAGCAGTACTTC.

This clonotype was detected only a few times. A much larger clone differs from this one at a single base, so this may be a read error. The rearrangement uses TRBV7-9 and TRBJ1-4, with D maybe TRBD1 (5 bases). The germline gives CDR1 SEHNR, CDR2 FQNEAQ (reference sequence). The CDR3 runs 15 residues. This CDR3 reads CAGSLQGQSNEKLFF. As DNA, the CDR3 is TGTGCCGGCAGCTTACAAGGACAAAGTAATGAAAAACTGTTTTTT.

The chain is built from TRBV2 and TRBJ2-6, with D hard to call. Trimming took off 3 bases at V and 0 bases at J, with 12 bases between the two ends. The CDR3 has 17 residues. From germline, CDR1 is SNHLY and CDR2 FYNNEI. The DNA of the CDR3 is TGTGCCAGCAGTGAGTTTGACGCCCTCTCTGGGGCCAACGTCCTGACTTTC. Its translation is CASSEFDALSGANVLTF.

V gene TRBV6-7 combines with J gene TRBJ1-5; D call uncertain. TRBV6-7 counts as an open reading frame of uncertain function. V was shortened by 5 bases and J by 0 bases, with 17 bases between the two germline ends. This CDR3 is 17 amino acids long. CDR3 DNA: TGTGCCAGCAGTCTCAAGGGTCCTCCTCTTAGCAATCAGCCCCAGCATTTT. It encodes CASSLKGPPLSNQPQHF.

This clonotype was counted many times. CDR3 sequence (DNA): TGCGCCAGCAGCCAGACTAGCGGGACGATCTACGAGCAGTACTTC. The encoded protein is CASSQTSGTIYEQYF. The rearrangement uses TRBV5-1 and TRBJ2-7, with 11 bases lining up with TRBD2. CDR1 is SGHRS, CDR2 YFSETQ, per germline. The CDR3 totals 15 residues. J lost 3 bases, V lost 4 bases, and 6 bases had no gene match.

The V gene is TRBV19, the J gene TRBJ1-5; D unclear. Trimming pared 3 bases from V and 3 bases from J, leaving 6 bases between. CDR1 is LNHDA and CDR2 is SQIVND in the germline V gene (reference sequence). The CDR3 runs to 13 residues. CDR3 DNA sequence: TGTGCCAGTAGTATTTCTCACAATCAGCCCCAGCATTTT. Translating gives CASSISHNQPQHF.

This clonotype was detected many times. Germline and junction disagree at one end, which may indicate a read error. This chain links TRBV9 with TRBJ1-6; TRBD1 might be the D (5 bases). Germline-derived CDR1 and CDR2 are SGDLS and YYNGEE. CDR3 length: 16 amino acids. CDR3 sequence reads: CASSGARDSYDSPLHF. The CDR3, as DNA: TGTGCCAGCAGCGGAGCCAGGGATAGCTATGATTCACCCCTCCACTTT.

The chain employs TRBV30 and TRBJ1-2; D not resolved. The ends were cut back, 4 bases at V and 2 bases at J, with 11 bases in the middle. Per the germline V gene, CDR1 is GTSNPN and CDR2 is SVGIG (reference sequence). The CDR3 has 13 residues. The CDR3 reads CAWTLSINYGYTF. DNA of the CDR3: TGTGCCTGGACCCTCTCAATAAACTATGGCTACACCTTC.

This clonotype was picked up many times. The chain employs TRBV5-8 and TRBJ2-3, with a weak D call TRBD1 (5 bases). CDR3 length equals 14 residues. Germline-derived CDR1 and CDR2 are SGHTS and YDEGEE. V lost 0 bases, J lost 3 bases, and 8 bases lay in between. The CDR3 DNA reads as TGTGCCAGCAGCTTGGCAGGGTTGACAGATACGCAGTATTTT. Its protein product is CASSLAGLTDTQYF.

This clonotype was counted ten times or more. This rearrangement joins TRBV2 to TRBJ2-5, with 8 bases matching TRBD2. The CDR3 spans 16 residues. J gave up 5 bases and V 8 bases, and 16 bases lay outside the gene matches. From germline, CDR1 is SNHLY and CDR2 FYNNEI. The CDR3 DNA sequence: TGTGCCAGCTCGGAAGCCCTAGCGGGTTACGGGGAGACCCAGTACTTC. This translates into CASSEALAGYGETQYF.

This clonotype has a count of ten or more. This chain links TRBV20-1 with TRBJ1-5; tentatively, D is TRBD1 (6 bases). V gave up 5 bases and J gave up 1 base, with 9 bases separating them. The germline gives CDR1 DFQATT, CDR2 SNEGSKA (reference sequence). The CDR3 consists of 13 residues. Written as DNA, the CDR3 is TGCAGTGCTCTACAGGGAAGCAATCAGCCCCAGCATTTT. This translates into CSALQGSNQPQHF.

This clonotype was seen ten or more times. In nucleotides, the CDR3 is TGTGCCAGCAGCTTACCTCTGGGACAGGGGGACACCAATTCACCCCTCCACTTT. Translation: CASSLPLGQGDTNSPLHF. V usage is TRBV7-9 and J usage is TRBJ1-6, with 11 positions matching TRBD1. From germline, CDR1 is SEHNR and CDR2 FQNEAQ (reference sequence). This CDR3 is built from 18 residues. V shed 2 bases and J 7 bases; nucleotides not matched to a gene: 10.

This clonotype was recorded at least ten times. As DNA, the CDR3 is TGTGCCAGCAGCCAAGCAGGGGGGAGGGGGAGTAATGAAAAACTGTTTTTT. As protein: CASSQAGGRGSNEKLFF. This chain joins TRBV4-2 and TRBJ1-4; the match to TRBD1 covers 7 bases. J was trimmed by 4 bases and V by 1 base; bases with no gene match: 9. CDR1 and CDR2 from the germline V gene are LGHNA and YNFKEQ. The CDR3 totals 17 residues.

This clonotype was recorded once. This chain links TRBV7-9 with TRBJ1-2; the D is unclear. CDR1 is SEHNR, CDR2 FQNEAQ, per germline (reference sequence). The CDR3 is made up of 15 amino acids. Trimming stripped 2 bases from V and 0 bases from J, with 10 bases between. CDR3 protein: CASSLYGRSNYGYTF. Written as DNA, the CDR3 is TGTGCCAGCAGCTTATACGGCAGATCTAACTATGGCTACACCTTC.

Comments on this clonotype: Germline and junction disagree at one end, which may indicate a read error. The V gene is TRBV2, the J gene TRBJ1-1; 8 nucleotides align to TRBD1. Germline V gene sequence: CDR1 SNHLY, CDR2 FYNNEI. This CDR3 has 12 amino acids. The CDR3, as DNA: TGCGCCAGCAGATGGACAGGGACCCAAGCTTTCTTT. Its translation: CASRWTGTQAFF.

There are many counts of this clonotype. V usage is TRBV5-6 and J usage is TRBJ1-4; weak D call: TRBD1 (5 bases). Germline V gene sequence: CDR1 SGHDT, CDR2 YYEEEE. The CDR3 is 16 residues long. The germline V and J ends were trimmed by 4 bases and 5 bases, with 18 bases remaining between them. CDR3 nucleotide sequence: TGTGCCAGCAGCGGACTGGGGGAAAGCACAAATGAAAAACTGTTTTTT. It encodes CASSGLGESTNEKLFF. Variable domain in full (rest from reference TRBV5-6 and TRBJ1-4): DAGVTQSPTHLIKTRGQQVTLRCSPKSGHDTVSWYQQALGQGPQFIFQYYEEEERQRGNFPDRFSGHQFPNYSSELNVNALLLGDSALYLCASSGLGESTNEKLFFGSGTQLSVL.

This clonotype was found a few times. This chain joins TRBV19 and TRBJ2-7; TRBD2 agrees at 7 bases. There are 17 residues in the CDR3. Germline CDR1 reads LNHDA; CDR2 reads SQIVND (reference sequence). V lost 5 bases and J lost 5; bases outside the gene matches: 18. Here the CDR3 DNA reads TGTGCCAGTAGTCTCAACTATGGGCGGGAGATCCCGCACGAGCAGTACTTC. As protein: CASSLNYGREIPHEQYF.